What follows are 26 T cell receptor beta chains derived from one specimen sequenced in a study of CD8 T cells in ankylosing spondylitis. Study-wide results and caveats: There was a TCR beta motif, made of several highly homologous variants, that appeared characteristic of ankylosing spondylitis blood.

The antigens for these receptors are not known. TCRdb ran MiXCR on the 5' RACE reads and lists one entry per CDR3 protein. This sample has some 400,000 distinct CDR3 sequences; approximately 20% occur once, and the top ten carry roughly a sixth. The sequencing sample was made of blood, either unsorted or a sorted T cell fraction (not recorded which). Source of these receptors: a male donor with ankylosing spondylitis.

This clonotype has a handful of counts. DNA for the CDR3: TGTGCCAGCCTCCCTAGCGGGAGAAACGACAATGAGCAGTTCTTC. Protein product: CASLPSGRNDNEQFF. The J gene is TRBJ2-1, the V gene TRBV6-2 or TRBV6-3; 10 bases fit TRBD2. V lost 8 bases and J lost 5; bases outside the gene matches: 9. The CDR3 is 15 amino acids. Per germline, CDR1 MNHEY and CDR2 SVGEGT.

The gene calls are TRBV15 and TRBJ2-2; no clear D. Germline CDR1 is LNHNV and CDR2 is YYDKDF (reference sequence). The CDR3 runs to 13 residues. Trimming removed 1 base from V and 6 bases from J, with 6 bases in between. This CDR3 is CATSRVLAGELFF. DNA of the CDR3: TGTGCCACCAGCAGAGTATTGGCCGGGGAGCTGTTTTTT.

This chain links TRBV2 with TRBJ2-3; D might be TRBD2 (6 bases). The V end lost 4 bases, the J end lost 4 bases, and 12 bases lay between the germline ends. CDR3 length: 14 residues. Germline lookup yields CDR1 SNHLY and CDR2 FYNNEI. In DNA, the CDR3 is TGTGCCAGCAGTGGGGAAGGGGAGGCAGATACGCAGTATTTT. Protein sequence: CASSGEGEADTQYF. The variable domain in full, with the rest retrieved from reference TRBV2 and TRBJ2-3, is EPEVTQTPSHQVTQMGQEVILRCVPISNHLYFYWYRQILGQKVEFLVSFYNNEISEKSEIFDDQFSVERPDGSNFTLKIRSTKLEDSAMYFCASSGEGEADTQYFGPGTRLTVL.

This clonotype was recorded only once. V and J are TRBV12-3 or TRBV12-4 and TRBJ1-2; TRBD1 might be the D (6 bases). CDR3 size: 14 residues. Between the trimmed V and J ends, which lost 6 bases and 4 bases, there was a span of 15 bases. The CDR3 region is CASRRQVSLYGYTF. The DNA of the CDR3 is TGTGCCAGCAGACGACAGGTTTCCCTCTATGGCTACACCTTC.

The chain uses TRBV4-3 and TRBJ1-1; possible D gene TRBD1, 6 bases. Looked up from germline, CDR1 is LGHNA and CDR2 is YSLEER. V lost 5 bases, J lost 1 base, and 14 bases lay in between. This CDR3 is 15 amino acids long. CDR3: CASSYRQVENTEAFF. CDR3 coding DNA: TGCGCCAGCAGCTATAGACAGGTAGAGAACACTGAAGCTTTCTTT.

This clonotype occurred a few times. This chain connects TRBV6-1 to TRBJ1-5; unclear D gene. Trimming shortened V by 5 bases and J by 1 base, and 12 bases separated the two germline ends. Germline V gene sequence: CDR1 MNHNS, CDR2 SASEGT. CDR3 length: 15 amino acids. The DNA of the CDR3 is TGTGCCAGCAGTATTCGGACGGAAAGCAATCAGCCCCAGCATTTT. This translates into CASSIRTESNQPQHF.

This chain uses TRBV9 with TRBJ2-7, with D unresolved. CDR1 and CDR2 (germline): SGDLS, YYNGEE. The CDR3 covers 13 residues. V lost 0 bases and J lost 5, with 9 bases in between. The CDR3 reads CASSVAPPDEQYF. CDR3 nucleotide sequence: TGTGCCAGCAGCGTAGCTCCACCCGACGAGCAGTACTTC.

V usage is TRBV12-3 or TRBV12-4 and J usage is TRBJ2-7, with TRBD1 matching 7 bases. The CDR3 contains 14 residues. V gave up 4 bases and J gave up 3 bases; unmatched junction bases: 6. The CDR3 sequence: CASSSPGQNYEQYF. Written as DNA, the CDR3 is TGTGCCAGCAGTTCCCCGGGACAGAACTACGAGCAGTACTTC.

This chain joins TRBV12-5 and TRBJ1-2; D is unresolved. V gave up 0 bases and J gave up 8 bases, with 13 bases separating them. There are 14 residues in the CDR3. Germline V lookup: CDR1 LGHNT, CDR2 FRNRAP. The DNA for the CDR3 is TGTGCTAGTGGTTTGGTACTGTCCGGGAAGGGCTACACCTTC. Its translation is CASGLVLSGKGYTF.

This clonotype has only a few counts. The gene calls are TRBV5-1 and TRBJ2-3; D unclear. This CDR3 has 16 amino acids. Germline V gives CDR1 SGHRS, CDR2 YFSETQ. V shed 3 bases and J shed 0 bases, with 14 bases lying between them. DNA of the CDR3: TGCGCCAGCAGCTCCGAGCGTTCCCTGAGCACAGATACGCAGTATTTT. This translates into CASSSERSLSTDTQYF.

This clonotype was counted a few times. V usage is TRBV6-5 and J usage is TRBJ2-7, with 8 bases identical to TRBD2. Germline V gene lookup returns CDR1 MNHEY and CDR2 SVGAGI. The CDR3 loop spans 17 amino acids. V dropped 2 bases and J dropped 2; count of bases not matched to a gene: 11. Here the CDR3 reads CASSYILVGTRAYEQYF. The CDR3 DNA reads as TGTGCCAGCAGTTACATTCTGGTCGGGACTAGAGCCTACGAGCAGTACTTC.

In its sample, this clonotype was seen many times. The chain employs TRBV6-1 and TRBJ2-7; TRBD2 aligns across 12 bases. This CDR3 is 14 amino acids long. With 8 bases clipped from V and 2 bases from J, the junction kept 4 bases outside the gene matches. Germline CDR1 MNHNS, CDR2 SASEGT. DNA for the CDR3: TGTGCCAGCGCCCGGACTAGCGGGACCTACGAGCAGTACTTC. As protein: CASARTSGTYEQYF.

In its sample, this clonotype was seen a few times. The V gene is TRBV5-1, the J gene TRBJ2-5, with 7 positions matching TRBD2. CDR1 and CDR2 from the germline V gene are SGHRS and YFSETQ. After removal of 4 bases from V and 4 bases from J, the junction contained 13 bases not matched to a gene. There are 16 residues in the CDR3. CDR3 sequence reads: CASSVAPSGQGETQYF. Written as DNA, the CDR3 is TGCGCCAGCAGCGTAGCCCCTAGCGGTCAGGGAGAGACCCAGTACTTC.

This clonotype was found a few times. The J gene is TRBJ2-1, the V gene TRBV6-2 or TRBV6-3; D perhaps matches TRBD1 (5 bases). V was clipped by 4 bases and J by 3 bases, with 7 bases between them. The CDR3 covers 13 residues. Germline-derived CDR1 and CDR2 are MNHEY and SVGEGT. CDR3 loop: CASSWGGYNEQFF. CDR3 DNA sequence: TGTGCCAGCAGTTGGGGCGGCTACAATGAGCAGTTCTTC.

The chain is built from TRBV20-1 and TRBJ2-7; 10 bases map to TRBD2. The CDR3 consists of 15 residues. The V gene end was trimmed by 5 bases and the J gene end by 9 bases; junction bases not matched to a gene: 16. The V gene's germline CDR1 is DFQATT and CDR2 SNEGSKA (reference sequence). The CDR3 nucleotides are TGCAGTGCTTGGGAGACTAGCGGGCCGTTACGCGGGCAGTACTTC. Its protein is CSAWETSGPLRGQYF.

V gene TRBV12-3 or TRBV12-4 combines with J gene TRBJ1-1; D remains unclear. This CDR3 contains 12 residues. The ends were cut back, 5 bases at V and 1 base at J, with 5 bases in the middle. DNA of the CDR3: TGTGCCAGCAGTGGGTCGAACACTGAAGCTTTCTTT. It is translated as CASSGSNTEAFF.

The V gene is TRBV15, the J gene TRBJ2-7; TRBD1 agrees at 8 bases. Germline V gives CDR1 LNHNV, CDR2 YYDKDF (reference sequence). CDR3 length: 13 amino acids. V lost 10 bases and J lost 3; bases outside the gene matches: 8. CDR3 residues: CANPTGAFYEQYF. The CDR3 DNA reads as TGTGCCAACCCGACAGGGGCTTTCTACGAGCAGTACTTC.

This rearrangement joins TRBV15 to TRBJ1-2, with D unclear. The ends were cut back, 0 bases at V and 4 bases at J, with 12 bases in the middle. Germline CDR1 reads LNHNV; CDR2 reads YYDKDF (reference sequence). The length of the CDR3 is 15 residues. The chain's CDR3 is CATSRDLGQIYGYTF. CDR3 in DNA: TGTGCCACCAGCAGAGATCTAGGCCAGATCTATGGCTACACCTTC.

This clonotype has a single count. The chain carries TRBV19 and TRBJ2-7; D uncertain. Per germline, CDR1 LNHDA and CDR2 SQIVND (reference sequence). CDR3 length: 16 residues. V gave up 0 bases and J gave up 0 bases, with 12 bases separating them. CDR3 sequence (DNA): TGTGCCAGTAGTATAGATGGCAGCCATACCTCCTACGAGCAGTACTTC. Encoded protein: CASSIDGSHTSYEQYF. The variable domain in full, completed from reference TRBV19 and TRBJ2-7, reads DGGITQSPKYLFRKEGQNVTLSCEQNLNHDAMYWYRQDPGQGLRLIYYSQIVNDFQKGDIAEGYSVSREKKESFPLTVTSAQKNPTAFYLCASSIDGSHTSYEQYFGPGTRLTVT.

The V call is TRBV7-8, the J call TRBJ1-4, with D perhaps TRBD1 (5 bases). V gave up 7 bases and J gave up 4 bases, with 19 bases separating them. The CDR3 extends over 16 amino acids. Germline V gene data show CDR1 as SGHVS and CDR2 as FQNEAQ. CDR3 bases: TGTGCCAGCACCACTCGGGAGGGACGGCGTAATGAAAAACTGTTTTTT. Amino acids: CASTTREGRRNEKLFF.

The genes are TRBV20-1 and TRBJ2-3, with 9 bases matching TRBD2. J was trimmed by 4 bases and V by 5 bases; bases with no gene match: 7. CDR3 length: 14 residues. CDR1 and CDR2 (germline): DFQATT, SNEGSKA (reference sequence). The CDR3 region has the DNA TGCAGTGCTTATAGCGGGAGTAGTGCAGATACGCAGTATTTT. This translates into CSAYSGSSADTQYF.

This clonotype was seen a handful of times. This sequence joins TRBV7-9 and TRBJ1-6, with D perhaps TRBD1 (6 bases). This CDR3 is 14 amino acids long. With 5 bases removed from V and 10 bases from J, the gap between germline ends came to 15 bases. Germline loops: CDR1 SEHNR, CDR2 FQNEAQ (reference sequence). CDR3 coding DNA: TGTGCCAGCAGCCCCTTTATTACAGGGTCACCCCTCCACTTT. It translates to CASSPFITGSPLHF.

The chain joins TRBV29-1 to TRBJ2-7; the match to TRBD2 covers 8 bases. The germline CDR1 and CDR2 sequences are SQVTM and ANQGSEA. The CDR3 has 13 amino acids. J lost 4 bases, V lost 7 bases, and 9 bases had no gene match. The CDR3 bases are TGCAGCGCCCGGGAGGGGTTGGCTTACGAGCAGTACTTC. This encodes CSAREGLAYEQYF.

In this sample, this clonotype turned up a few times. This chain's CDR3 is CASSRLAGGVEQFF. The CDR3 nucleotides read TGTGCCAGCAGCCGACTAGCGGGAGGCGTTGAGCAGTTCTTC. This chain joins TRBV4-2 and TRBJ2-1, with TRBD2 matching over 13 bases. The CDR3 covers 14 residues. J gave up 9 bases and V 4 bases, and 3 bases lay outside the gene matches. Germline V gene sequence: CDR1 LGHNA, CDR2 YNFKEQ.

The V call is TRBV10-3, the J call TRBJ1-6, with 7 bases matching TRBD1. The CDR3 extends over 16 amino acids. Germline V CDR1 and CDR2: ENHRY, SYGVKD. J was trimmed by 6 bases and V by 4 bases; bases with no gene match: 9. CDR3 coding DNA: TGTGCCATCAGTGTCCAGGGGGGGGACCGTAATTCACCCCTCCACTTT. Translating it yields CAISVQGGDRNSPLHF.

CDR3 nucleotide sequence: TGTGCCAGCAGCTGGACAAGGTGGGGCAATCAGCCCCAGCATTTT. This sequence encodes CASSWTRWGNQPQHF. This chain connects TRBV28 to TRBJ1-5; tentative D call: TRBD1 (5 bases). V was pared by 6 bases and J by 2 bases, with 14 bases between. Per the germline V gene, CDR1 is MDHEN and CDR2 is SYDVKM. The CDR3 runs to 15 residues.